The T cell receptor (beta chain) under discussion was sequenced for a study of CD8+ T cells in alopecia areata. Concerning this clone: Its specificity is unknown.

Extraction of RNA preceded its reverse transcription into cDNA, which served as the sequencing template. Some clones are missing from TCRdb's copy, which holds only in-frame ones; the method was immunoSEQ multiplex PCR. The sample lists about 190,000 clones, roughly three fifths seen once, with roughly 0.7% in the top ten. Regarding treatment: oral pan-JAK inhibitor, 5-10 mg twice daily. Study conclusions and caveats: Scalp and blood retained many expanded lesional clones during tofacitinib.

This receptor was obtained from a human donor with alopecia areata. Source: CD4+ T cells sorted from blood, taken at week 4, from a patient treated with tofacitinib.

The CDR3 DNA sequence: TGTGCCAGCAGTTTTTCGGGACAGGGGGGCCATCAGCCCCAGCATTTT. Translating gives CASSFSGQGGHQPQHF. This chain uses TRBV27 with TRBJ1-5, with 11 bases identical to TRBD1. With V trimmed by 3 bases and J by 5 bases, 6 bases remained unmatched. This CDR3 region has 16 residues. Germline CDR1 is MNHEY and CDR2 is SMNVEV (reference sequence).